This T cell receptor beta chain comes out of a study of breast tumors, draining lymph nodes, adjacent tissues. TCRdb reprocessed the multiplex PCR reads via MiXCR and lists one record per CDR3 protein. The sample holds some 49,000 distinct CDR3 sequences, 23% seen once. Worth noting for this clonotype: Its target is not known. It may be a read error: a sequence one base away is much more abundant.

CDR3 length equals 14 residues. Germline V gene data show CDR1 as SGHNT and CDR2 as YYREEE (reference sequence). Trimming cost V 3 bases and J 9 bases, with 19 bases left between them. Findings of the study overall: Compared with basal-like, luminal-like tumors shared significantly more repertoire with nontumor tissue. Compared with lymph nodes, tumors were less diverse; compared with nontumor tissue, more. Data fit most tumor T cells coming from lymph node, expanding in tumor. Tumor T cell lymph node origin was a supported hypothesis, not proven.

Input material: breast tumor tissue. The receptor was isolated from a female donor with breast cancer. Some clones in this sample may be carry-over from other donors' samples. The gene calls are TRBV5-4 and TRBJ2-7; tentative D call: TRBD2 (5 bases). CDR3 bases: TGTGCCAGCAGCTCAAAGCGGATTAAATGTGTGCAGTACTTC. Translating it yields CASSSKRIKCVQYF.